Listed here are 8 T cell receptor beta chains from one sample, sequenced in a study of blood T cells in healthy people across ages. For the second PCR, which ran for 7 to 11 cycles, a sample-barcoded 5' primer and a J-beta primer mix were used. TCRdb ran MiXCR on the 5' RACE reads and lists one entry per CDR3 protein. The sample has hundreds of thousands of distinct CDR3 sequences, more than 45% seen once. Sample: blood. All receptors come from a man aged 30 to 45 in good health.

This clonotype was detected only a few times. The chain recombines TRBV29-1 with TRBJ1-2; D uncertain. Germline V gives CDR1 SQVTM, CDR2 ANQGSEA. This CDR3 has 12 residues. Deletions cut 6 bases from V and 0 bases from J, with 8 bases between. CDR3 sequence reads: CSVSGTNYGYTF. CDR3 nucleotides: TGCAGCGTATCGGGAACTAACTATGGCTACACCTTC.

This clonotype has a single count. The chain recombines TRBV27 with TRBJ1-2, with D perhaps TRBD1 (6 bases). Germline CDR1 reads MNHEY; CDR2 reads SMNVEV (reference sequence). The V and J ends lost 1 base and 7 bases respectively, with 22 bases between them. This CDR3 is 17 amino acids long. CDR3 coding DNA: TGTGCCAGCAGTTTATATCGTCCCGGGAGACAAGGGGGTGGCTACACCTTC. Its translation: CASSLYRPGRQGGGYTF.

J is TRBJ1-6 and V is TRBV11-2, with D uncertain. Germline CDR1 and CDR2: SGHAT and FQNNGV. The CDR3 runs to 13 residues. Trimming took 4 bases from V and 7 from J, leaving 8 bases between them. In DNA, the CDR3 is TGTGCCAGCAGCTGGGAGGAAAATTCACCCCTCCACTTT. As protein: CASSWEENSPLHF.

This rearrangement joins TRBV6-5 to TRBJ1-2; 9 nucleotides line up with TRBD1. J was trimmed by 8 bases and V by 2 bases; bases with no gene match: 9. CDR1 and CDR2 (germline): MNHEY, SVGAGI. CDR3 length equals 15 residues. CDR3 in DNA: TGTGCCAGCAGTTACGACGGGACAGGGCTCTACGGCTACACCTTC. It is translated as CASSYDGTGLYGYTF.

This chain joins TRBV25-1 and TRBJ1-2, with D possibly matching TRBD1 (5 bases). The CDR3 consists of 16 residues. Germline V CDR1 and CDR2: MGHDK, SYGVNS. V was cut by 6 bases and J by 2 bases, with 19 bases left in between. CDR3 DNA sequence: TGTGCCAGCAGGGAGGGCTCTGGGGCCCAAAACTATGGCTACACCTTC. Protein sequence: CASREGSGAQNYGYTF.

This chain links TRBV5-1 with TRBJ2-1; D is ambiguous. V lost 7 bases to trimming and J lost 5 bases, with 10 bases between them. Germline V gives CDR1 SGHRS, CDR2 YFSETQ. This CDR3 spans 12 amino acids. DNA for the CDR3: TGCGCCAGCGGCAAGGGCAACAATGAGCAGTTCTTC. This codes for CASGKGNNEQFF.

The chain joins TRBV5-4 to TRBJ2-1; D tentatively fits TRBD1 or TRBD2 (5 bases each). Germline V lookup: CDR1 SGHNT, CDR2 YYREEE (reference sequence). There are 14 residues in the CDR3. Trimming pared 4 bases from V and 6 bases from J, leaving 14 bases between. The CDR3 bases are TGTGCCAGCAGCGTGGCCGGGGCCATCAATGAGCAGTTCTTC. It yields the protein CASSVAGAINEQFF.

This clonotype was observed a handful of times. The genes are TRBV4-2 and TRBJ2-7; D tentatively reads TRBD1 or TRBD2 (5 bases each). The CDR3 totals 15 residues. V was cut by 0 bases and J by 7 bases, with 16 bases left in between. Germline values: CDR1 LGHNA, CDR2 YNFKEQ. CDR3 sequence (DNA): TGTGCCAGCAGCCAAGATGGGGCTAGCTCGAGGGAGCAGTACTTC. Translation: CASSQDGASSREQYF.